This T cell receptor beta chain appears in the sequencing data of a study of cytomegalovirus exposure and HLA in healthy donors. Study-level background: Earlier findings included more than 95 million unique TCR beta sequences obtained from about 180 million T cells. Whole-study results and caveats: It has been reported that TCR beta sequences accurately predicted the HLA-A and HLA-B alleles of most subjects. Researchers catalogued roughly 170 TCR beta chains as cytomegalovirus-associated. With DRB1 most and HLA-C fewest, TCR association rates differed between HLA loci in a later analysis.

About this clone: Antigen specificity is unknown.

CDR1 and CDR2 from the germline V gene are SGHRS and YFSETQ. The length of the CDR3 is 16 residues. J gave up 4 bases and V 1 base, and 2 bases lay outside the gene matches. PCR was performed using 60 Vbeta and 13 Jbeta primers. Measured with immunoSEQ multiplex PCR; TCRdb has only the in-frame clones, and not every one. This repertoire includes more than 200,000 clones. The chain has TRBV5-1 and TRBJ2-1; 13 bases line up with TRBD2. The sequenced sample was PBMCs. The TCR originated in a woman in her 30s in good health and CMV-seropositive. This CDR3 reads CASSLLTSGRYNEQFF. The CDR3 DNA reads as TGCGCCAGCAGCTTGCTGACTAGCGGGAGGTACAATGAGCAGTTCTTC.